This entry lists 23 T cell receptor beta chains sequenced from one sample in a study of T cell changes during pregnancy in multiple sclerosis. Here immunoSEQ multiplex PCR was the method, and the copy in TCRdb shows in-frame clones only, minus some. This table holds 39,000 or so clones, about 90% found once. The sample consisted of CD8+ T cells from peripheral blood mononuclear cells, taken in the first trimester of pregnancy. Every receptor here comes from a female donor with multiple sclerosis, enrolled in a pregnancy study.

V is TRBV5-5 and J is TRBJ1-1; D gene ambiguous. Germline loops: CDR1 SGHKS, CDR2 YYEKEE (reference sequence). The CDR3 length is 12 residues. Trimming pared 3 bases from V and 3 bases from J, leaving 6 bases between. The CDR3 nucleotides read TGTGCCAGCAGCTACGGGGACACTGAAGCTTTCTTT. This encodes CASSYGDTEAFF.

Remarks on this clone: Germline and junction disagree at one end, which may indicate a read error. The DNA of the CDR3 is TGTGCCAGCAGCGGAGGCACGGCAGTTACACTCTTC. This translates into CASSGGTAVTLF. The J gene is TRBJ2-1, the V gene TRBV4-2; maybe TRBD2 (5 bases). This CDR3 has 12 amino acids. Looked up from germline, CDR1 is LGHNA and CDR2 is YNFKEQ.

The V gene is TRBV6-1, the J gene TRBJ2-5, with D perhaps matching TRBD1 (6 bases). CDR3 length: 11 residues. The ends were cut back, 11 bases at V and 1 base at J, with 8 bases in the middle. Germline-derived CDR1 and CDR2 are MNHNS and SASEGT. The CDR3 region has the DNA TGTGCCCACAGGGTCCAAGAGACCCAGTACTTC. Translating it yields CAHRVQETQYF.

The V gene is TRBV30, the J gene TRBJ2-3; D possibly corresponds to TRBD1 (6 bases). V was clipped by 4 bases and J by 3 bases, with 14 bases between them. The CDR3 spans 14 residues. Germline CDR1 and CDR2: GTSNPN and SVGIG (reference sequence). The DNA for the CDR3 is TGTGCCTGGACCGGCCGGCAGGGGACAGATACGCAGTATTTT. Residues: CAWTGRQGTDTQYF.

The chain recombines TRBV7-6 with TRBJ2-5; TRBD1 might be the D (6 bases). CDR1 and CDR2 from the germline V gene are SGHVS and FNYEAQ. The germline V and J ends were trimmed by 4 bases and 2 bases, with 11 bases remaining between them. The CDR3 length is 14 residues. In nucleotides, the CDR3 is TGTGCCAGCAGCTCCCAGGGGTTGCAAGAGACCCAGTACTTC. Translation: CASSSQGLQETQYF.

The chain combines TRBV13 with TRBJ2-7, with D perhaps TRBD2 (6 bases). In germline, CDR1 is PRHDT, CDR2 FYEKMQ (reference sequence). V was clipped by 1 base and J by 7 bases, with 14 bases between them. The CDR3 loop spans 14 amino acids. The CDR3 reads CASSLEMFRGEQYF. The CDR3 DNA sequence: TGTGCCAGCAGCTTAGAGATGTTCCGGGGGGAGCAGTACTTC.

The chain has TRBV19 and TRBJ2-7; the match to TRBD1 covers 8 bases. V was clipped by 1 base and J by 4 bases; unmatched bases: 12. The CDR3 has 17 amino acids. Per the germline V gene, CDR1 is LNHDA and CDR2 is SQIVND (reference sequence). The chain's CDR3 is CASSIAREQGGFYEQYF. The CDR3 DNA sequence: TGTGCCAGTAGTATAGCTCGGGAACAGGGGGGATTTTACGAGCAGTACTTC.

Here the CDR3 DNA reads TGTGCCAGCAGTTACTCTCTCGAGGCCTCCTACAATGAGCAGTTCTTC. As protein: CASSYSLEASYNEQFF. The rearrangement uses TRBV6-6 and TRBJ2-1; D not certain. The CDR3 covers 16 residues. The V end lost 0 bases, the J end lost 0 bases, and 9 bases lay between the germline ends. Germline CDR1 reads MNHNY; CDR2 reads SVGAGI (reference sequence).

This clone was recorded once. The V and J genes are TRBV10-3 and TRBJ2-3, with 15 bases matching TRBD2. In germline, CDR1 is ENHRY, CDR2 SYGVKD. V was pared by 4 bases and J by 0 bases, with 11 bases of the junction left unmatched. This CDR3 contains 20 residues. DNA for the CDR3: TGTGCCATCAGTGTCGGGACTAGCGGGGGGACCCCTCCTAGCACAGATACGCAGTATTTT. It codes for CAISVGTSGGTPPSTDTQYF.

Here the CDR3 reads CASSLSGGGNNEQFF. CDR3 nucleotide sequence: TGTGCCAGCAGCCTGAGCGGGGGCGGGAACAATGAGCAGTTCTTC. This rearrangement joins TRBV5-4 to TRBJ2-1; 8 nucleotides align to TRBD2. The CDR3 contains 15 residues. V trimming: 4 bases; J trimming: 5 bases; junction bases outside the gene matches: 8. Germline values: CDR1 SGHNT, CDR2 YYREEE (reference sequence).

Only a few counts were recorded for this clone. This rearrangement joins TRBV6-1 to TRBJ2-6; TRBD1 might be the D (6 bases). With 10 bases removed from V and 6 bases from J, the gap between germline ends came to 13 bases. The CDR3 has 13 residues. Germline V lookup: CDR1 MNHNS, CDR2 SASEGT. Written as DNA, the CDR3 is TGTGCCATTCCCGAGGGGGAGGCCAACGTCCTGACTTTC. Translating gives CAIPEGEANVLTF.

This clone was picked up one time. This chain links TRBV19 with TRBJ2-7; 8 nucleotides align to TRBD2. Germline V gene lookup returns CDR1 LNHDA and CDR2 SQIVND (reference sequence). Trimming cost V 6 bases and J 5 bases; bases outside gene matches: 12. CDR3 size: 15 residues. The CDR3 sequence is CASSLGLAGYHEQYF. The CDR3 region has the DNA TGTGCCAGTAGCCTCGGGTTAGCGGGATACCACGAGCAGTACTTC.

V and J are TRBV5-1 and TRBJ1-5, with no clear D. V was clipped by 0 bases and J by 5 bases, with 12 bases between them. Germline CDR1 reads SGHRS; CDR2 reads YFSETQ. The CDR3 contains 15 residues. Here the CDR3 reads CASSLAGKGDQPQHF. CDR3 bases: TGCGCCAGCAGCTTGGCCGGGAAGGGCGATCAGCCCCAGCATTTT.

The rearrangement joins TRBV4-1 to TRBJ1-1; D is ambiguous. Per the germline V gene, CDR1 is MGHRA and CDR2 is YSYEKL. The V end was cut by 0 bases, the J end by 1 base, with 12 bases between. The CDR3 length is 16 residues. CDR3 residues: CASSQELGAGNTEAFF. CDR3 bases: TGCGCCAGCAGCCAAGAGCTTGGTGCAGGGAACACTGAAGCTTTCTTT.

V gene TRBV9 combines with J gene TRBJ1-1; 8 positions match TRBD1. This CDR3 has 13 amino acids. V shed 3 bases and J 4 bases; nucleotides not matched to a gene: 2. Germline CDR1 and CDR2: SGDLS and YYNGEE. The CDR3 bases are TGTGCCAGCAGCGAGACAGGGGCCACTGAAGCTTTCTTT. Translating it yields CASSETGATEAFF.

This rearrangement joins TRBV11-1 to TRBJ2-7; 7 bases fit TRBD1. CDR3 size: 14 residues. Germline loops: CDR1 SGHAT, CDR2 FQDESV (reference sequence). The V gene end was trimmed by 4 bases and the J gene end by 4 bases; junction bases not matched to a gene: 7. CDR3: CASSSTGTAYEQYF. The DNA for the CDR3 is TGTGCCAGCAGCTCGACCGGGACAGCATACGAGCAGTACTTC.

V gene TRBV7-2 combines with J gene TRBJ2-5, with D perhaps matching TRBD2 (6 bases). The CDR3 covers 16 residues. V was clipped by 5 bases and J by 2 bases, with 18 bases between them. The germline V gene has CDR1 SGHTA and CDR2 FQGNSA. CDR3 DNA sequence: TGTGCCAGCAGCCTACTTGATCGGGAGCTGCAAGAGACCCAGTACTTC. Encoded protein: CASSLLDRELQETQYF.

The V and J genes are TRBV27 and TRBJ1-2, with 8 nucleotides matching TRBD1. The CDR3 is 15 amino acids. With V trimmed by 0 bases and J by 8 bases, 8 bases remained unmatched. Germline V CDR1 and CDR2: MNHEY, SMNVEV (reference sequence). For the CDR3, the DNA is TGTGCCAGCAGTTTATCTGCAGGGGGCTCCTTCGGCTACACCTTC. Its translation is CASSLSAGGSFGYTF.

V is TRBV13 and J is TRBJ1-6; TRBD1 is a possible D gene (5 bases). CDR1 and CDR2 (germline): PRHDT, FYEKMQ (reference sequence). The germline V and J ends were trimmed by 2 bases and 10 bases, with 9 bases remaining between them. CDR3 size: 13 residues. The CDR3 protein is CASSLSRGSPLHF. As DNA, the CDR3 is TGTGCCAGCAGCTTAAGTCGGGGGTCACCCCTCCACTTT.

The chain is built from TRBV5-5 and TRBJ1-2, with D hard to call. V was trimmed by 6 bases and J by 2 bases, leaving 11 bases between them. The CDR3 extends over 13 amino acids. The germline gives CDR1 SGHKS, CDR2 YYEKEE (reference sequence). This chain's CDR3 is CASTLGGNYGYTF. The CDR3 region has the DNA TGTGCCAGCACCCTGGGAGGGAACTATGGCTACACCTTC.

The genes are TRBV5-4 and TRBJ2-7; D uncertain. The CDR3 runs to 16 residues. Germline assignment: CDR1 SGHNT and CDR2 YYREEE (reference sequence). V shed 0 bases and J shed 0 bases, with 13 bases lying between them. The chain's CDR3 is CASSLAASTNSYEQYF. The CDR3 nucleotides read TGTGCCAGCAGCTTGGCAGCATCAACTAACTCCTACGAGCAGTACTTC.

The chain couples TRBV7-8 to TRBJ1-6; 8 bases are shared with TRBD1. This CDR3 contains 16 residues. Trimming took 5 bases from V and 7 from J; bases not matched to a gene: 10. CDR1 and CDR2 from the germline V gene are SGHVS and FQNEAQ. CDR3 residues: CASSHKRRTGNSPLHF. CDR3 DNA: TGTGCCAGCAGCCACAAACGGAGGACAGGGAATTCACCCCTCCACTTT.

The rearrangement uses TRBV18 and TRBJ1-5; 8 bases fit TRBD1. The CDR3 loop spans 14 amino acids. V shed 4 bases, J shed 7 bases, and the junction held 6 bases outside the gene matches. Germline CDR1 is KGHSH and CDR2 is LQKENI. CDR3 protein: CASSLDRGNQPQHF. The CDR3 bases are TGTGCCAGCTCACTAGACAGGGGAAACCAGCCCCAGCATTTT.